This T cell receptor beta chain came from a study of blood T cell repertoires in COVID-19. Study-level information: COVID-19 samples from acute and convalescent phases originated in the United States, Italy and Spain. PBMCs, B-cell-depleted T cells, or T cells provided the cDNA or gDNA that made up the material.

Original handling: Amplification from reference gene primers served as the basis for estimated nucleated cell counts. Generated by immunoSEQ multiplex PCR, the TCRdb table keeps only in-frame clones and is missing some. D and trimming come from the DNA, and the V and J calls and clone size come from that table. Among under 250,000 clones listed, 82% were seen once. The V end was cut by 4 bases, the J end by 2 bases, with 11 bases between. The CDR3 totals 14 residues. Germline CDR1 reads SEHNR; CDR2 reads FQNEAQ (reference sequence). Sequenced input: peripheral blood. The gene calls are TRBV7-9 and TRBJ1-2; D not resolved. The sequence was obtained from a woman aged 70-85 years with acute or convalescent COVID-19. CDR3 DNA: TGTGCCAGCAGCTCCCTATTGGTGAACTATGGCTACACCTTC. Residues: CASSSLLVNYGYTF.